These T cell receptor beta chains were read from a single sample in a study of Tregs in tolerant kidney transplant recipients. Using immunoSEQ multiplex PCR, the repertoire was profiled, and TCRdb retains in-frame clones only, with some absent. There are tens of thousands of clones in the sample; approximately 92% occur only once, and 4.5% to 5% lies in the top ten. Sequenced: CD8+ T cells from blood. These receptors were taken from a human donor in good health. Each CDR3 is given with its conserved first and last residue. D genes are given only for firm matches. Where a row states a size, it is once, few, many or the class of an expanded clone; other rows omit it.

>NA|TRBV30|TRBJ2-7|13|NA
TGTGCCTGGAGTTGGAACTCCCCCAGCGAGCAGTACTTC
CAWSWNSPSEQYF
>TRBD1|TRBV7-9|TRBJ1-2|18|NA
TGTGCCAGCAGTTCCGACCGGGACAGGGGGCTCTCAGTCTATGGCTACACCTTC
CASSSDRDRGLSVYGYTF
>NA|TRBV2|TRBJ1-5|14|NA
TGTGCCAGCAGTCCCGGACAGCCGAATCAGCCCCAGCATTTT
CASSPGQPNQPQHF
>NA|TRBV4-1|TRBJ2-7|19|NA
TGCGCCAGCAGCCAAGTGATATTGTTGGGGGGAACAGGATCCTACGAGCAGTACTTC
CASSQVILLGGTGSYEQYF
>NA|TRBV10-2|TRBJ2-3|11|NA
TGCGCCAGCAGTGATGGGCTCCTTCCGTATTTT
CASSDGLLPYF
>TRBD2|TRBV7-6|TRBJ2-7|15|once
TGTGCCAGCAGCCTAGCGGGAGGAGGCTCCTACGAGCAGTACTTC
CASSLAGGGSYEQYF
>TRBD2|TRBV5-1|TRBJ2-1|15|NA
TGCGCCAGCAGCTCGACTAGCGGGGATTACAATGAGCAGTTCTTC
CASSSTSGDYNEQFF
>NA|TRBV9|TRBJ1-1|16|NA
TGTGCCAGCAGCGTAGGTTTGCAAGGGATGAACACTGAAGCTTTCTTT
CASSVGLQGMNTEAFF
>NA|TRBV27|TRBJ2-7|13|NA
TGTGCCAGCAGTTCCCCGACCGGGTACGAGCAGTACTTC
CASSSPTGYEQYF
>TRBD2|TRBV11-2|TRBJ2-7|16|NA
TGTGCCAGCAGCGCCCTGACTAGCGGGGGATATAACGAGCAGTACTTC
CASSALTSGGYNEQYF
>TRBD1|TRBV15|TRBJ1-2|12|NA
TGTGCCACCGGACAGGGAGACTATGGCTACACCTTC
CATGQGDYGYTF
>NA|TRBV10-3|TRBJ2-7|17|NA
TGTGCCATCAGTGAGCCCAAGGGGGAAGCTTTAATCTACGAGCAGTACTTC
CAISEPKGEALIYEQYF
>NA|TRBV7-8|TRBJ2-2|15|NA
TGTGCCAGCAGGTTCGGCAGGGATTTGACCGGGGAGCTGTTTTTT
CASRFGRDLTGELFF
>NA|TRBV27|TRBJ2-7|12|NA
TGTGCCAGCAGTCAACAGGGTTACGAGCAGTACTTC
CASSQQGYEQYF
>NA|TRBV30|TRBJ1-2|16|NA
TGTGCCTGGAGTGTATATGGGGAACACCTCCTCTATGGCTACACCTTC
CAWSVYGEHLLYGYTF
>TRBD1|TRBV19|TRBJ2-7|14|NA
TGTGCCACCAGTAGGTGGGACAGGGTCCACGAGCAGTACTTC
CATSRWDRVHEQYF
>TRBD1|TRBV27|TRBJ2-1|15|once
TGTGCCAGCGGGGACAGGGGCCCTTCCTACAATGAGCAGTTCTTC
CASGDRGPSYNEQFF
>NA|TRBV30|TRBJ2-5|14|NA
TGTGCCTGGAGTCGTTGGCAGAGGGGAGAGACCCAGTACTTC
CAWSRWQRGETQYF
>NA|TRBV2|TRBJ1-4|16|once
TGTGCCAGCAGTGAAGCGCTATGGGGGTTAGGTGAAAAACTGTTTTTT
CASSEALWGLGEKLFF
>NA|TRBV6-5|TRBJ2-7|13|NA
TGTGCCAGCAGTTCCGGGACGGACTACGAGCAGTACTTC
CASSSGTDYEQYF
>TRBD1|TRBV4-1|TRBJ2-5|13|NA
TGCGCCACCGGAGAGGACAGGGAAGAGACCCAGTACTTC
CATGEDREETQYF
>NA|TRBV4-1|TRBJ2-2|15|NA
TGCGCCAGCAGCCAACCACAGGGTAGCCCCGGGGAGCTGTTTTTT
CASSQPQGSPGELFF
>NA|TRBV27|TRBJ1-2|13|NA
TGTGCCAGCAGTTTTACGGGGGGACAAGGCTACACCTTC
CASSFTGGQGYTF
>NA|TRBV16|TRBJ1-1|17|NA
TGTGCCAGCAGCCAACGCAGGGCGCCGTCGCGGAACACTGAAGCTTTCTTT
CASSQRRAPSRNTEAFF
>NA|TRBV25-1|TRBJ2-7|13|NA
TGTGCCACCCTCGGGCCTTGGTCCTACGAGCAGTACTTC
CATLGPWSYEQYF
>NA|TRBV5-1|TRBJ2-1|13|NA
TGCGCCAGCAGCTTGGCGGGGCGGGCAGAGCAGTTCTTC
CASSLAGRAEQFF
>NA|TRBV5-4|TRBJ1-2|12|few
TGTGCCAGCAGGCACGCTAACTATGGCTACACCTTC
CASRHANYGYTF
>NA|TRBV4-1|TRBJ1-1|16|NA
TGCGCCAGCAGCCAAGATTGGAACTCCATGAACACTGAAGCTTTCTTT
CASSQDWNSMNTEAFF
>NA|TRBV11-2|TRBJ2-7|11|NA
TGTGCCAGCACCATCTCCTACGAGCAGTACTTC
CASTISYEQYF
>TRBD2|TRBV27|TRBJ2-7|15|once
TGTGCCAGCAGTCTAGGAAGCGGGAACTCCTACGAGCAGTACTTC
CASSLGSGNSYEQYF
>TRBD1|TRBV10-2|TRBJ1-2|13|few
TGCGCCAGCAGTGGGGACAGGTCAGGGGGCTACACCTTC
CASSGDRSGGYTF
>NA|TRBV27|TRBJ1-2|15|NA
TGTGCCAGCAGTCGGGGGTATGGGGATTACAATGGCTACACCTTC
CASSRGYGDYNGYTF
>NA|TRBV6-1|TRBJ2-7|11|NA
TGTGCCAGCTTAACTGCGTATGAGCAGTACTTC
CASLTAYEQYF
>TRBD1|TRBV29-1|TRBJ1-6|14|NA
TGCAGCGTGGGGGACAGGTCGGGTAATTCACCCCTCCACTTT
CSVGDRSGNSPLHF
>NA|TRBV7-6|TRBJ2-1|15|NA
TGTGCCAGCAGCTTACTGTTAGTAGCCTACAATGAGCAGTTCTTC
CASSLLLVAYNEQFF